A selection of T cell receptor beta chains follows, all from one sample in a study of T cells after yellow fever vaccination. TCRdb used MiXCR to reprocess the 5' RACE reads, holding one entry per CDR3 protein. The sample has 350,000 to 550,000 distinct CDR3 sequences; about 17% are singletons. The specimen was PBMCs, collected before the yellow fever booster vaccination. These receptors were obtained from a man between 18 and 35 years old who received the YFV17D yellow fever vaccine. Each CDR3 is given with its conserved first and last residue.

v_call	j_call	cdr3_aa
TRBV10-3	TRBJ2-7	CAISGPPGSYSYEQYF
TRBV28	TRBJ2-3	CAIKRDRVSDTQYF
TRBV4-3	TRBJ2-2	CASSQGRVGELFF
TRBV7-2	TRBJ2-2	CASSYRGTGELFF
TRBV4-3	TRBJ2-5	CASSQDGGVETQYF
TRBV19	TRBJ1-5	CASDQGDSRPQHF
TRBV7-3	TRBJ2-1	CASGIGGGANNEQFF
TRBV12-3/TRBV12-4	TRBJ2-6	CASSSGLAANVLTF
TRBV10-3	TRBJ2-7	CAITQTGGFSRYEQYF
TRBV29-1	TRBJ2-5	CSAEPGQKEETQYF
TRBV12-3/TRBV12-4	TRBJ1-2	CASSPLRQANYGYTF
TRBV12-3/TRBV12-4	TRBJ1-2	CASSSGYGYTF
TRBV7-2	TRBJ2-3	CASRLGPTDTQYF
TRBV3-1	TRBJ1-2	CASSQEPAGRSYGYTF
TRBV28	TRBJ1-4	CASSFGQGEGDEKLFF
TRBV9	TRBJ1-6	CASSPTGTGVSPLHF